The 31 T cell receptor beta chains below were found in one sample sequenced in a study of blood T cell repertoires in COVID-19. Method: immunoSEQ multiplex PCR; TCRdb's copy keeps in-frame clones and lacks some. The table has under 300,000 clones, around 88% seen once. Material for sequencing was PBMCs or T cells enriched from blood (not recorded which). The receptors were sampled from a woman in her forties with acute COVID-19.

The chain carries TRBV18 and TRBJ2-7; D possibly corresponds to TRBD2 (6 bases). Germline V gene sequence: CDR1 KGHSH, CDR2 LQKENI. The CDR3 consists of 17 residues. V lost 3 bases and J 2 bases, leaving 20 bases between the germline ends. The CDR3 spells CASSPDLPGTPTYEQYF. DNA for the CDR3: TGTGCCAGCTCACCTGATCTACCCGGGACTCCAACCTACGAGCAGTACTTC.

With respect to this clone: The sample contains more than one DNA sequence encoding this CDR3. This chain links TRBV6-1 with TRBJ1-2, with a possible D match to TRBD1 (5 bases). Trimming shortened V by 0 bases and J by 5 bases, and 7 bases separated the two germline ends. This CDR3 region has 13 residues. Germline V lookup: CDR1 MNHNS, CDR2 SASEGT. CDR3 protein: CASSEAGRYGYTF. The CDR3 DNA reads TGTGCCAGCAGTGAAGCGGGGCGGTATGGCTACACCTTC.

The chain uses TRBV10-3 and TRBJ2-4; 13 positions agree with TRBD2. Germline V gene sequence: CDR1 ENHRY, CDR2 SYGVKD. The CDR3 sequence is 13 residues long. The junction had 8 bases not matched to a gene; V was cut back by 6 bases and J by 15 bases. For the CDR3, the DNA is TGTGCCATCAGAGTACTAGCGGGAGGGCCGGGGTACTTC. This sequence encodes CAIRVLAGGPGYF.

This chain joins TRBV11-2 and TRBJ2-7; 7 bases match TRBD1. Germline loops: CDR1 SGHAT, CDR2 FQNNGV. Trimming removed 3 bases from V and 4 bases from J; junction bases left unmatched: 3. The CDR3 contains 13 residues. The CDR3 loop reads CASSFEQGYEQYF. The CDR3 DNA is TGTGCCAGCAGCTTTGAACAGGGGTACGAGCAGTACTTC. Using reference TRBV11-2 and TRBJ2-7 for the parts outside the CDR3, the full variable domain is EAGVAQSPRYKIIEKRQSVAFWCNPISGHATLYWYQQILGQGPKLLIQFQNNGVVDDSQLPKDRFSAERLKGVDSTLKIQPAKLEDSAVYLCASSFEQGYEQYFGPGTRLTVT.

This chain links TRBV12-5 with TRBJ1-5; 10 bases fit TRBD1. The ends lost 1 base at V and 11 bases at J; junction bases unmatched: 5. Germline V CDR1 and CDR2: LGHNT, FRNRAP. The CDR3 is made up of 14 amino acids. CDR3 region: CASGLDLDRGAQHF. CDR3 DNA sequence: TGTGCTAGTGGTTTGGATTTGGACAGGGGGGCCCAGCATTTT.

CDR3 coding DNA: TGTGCCAGTAGTATTTCCACGACAGGACTGGACATTCAGTACTTC. Amino acids: CASSISTTGLDIQYF. The rearrangement joins TRBV19 to TRBJ2-4; possibly TRBD1 for D (6 bases). Germline V gives CDR1 LNHDA, CDR2 SQIVND (reference sequence). There are 15 residues in the CDR3. Trimming left V 3 bases short and J 8 bases short, with 17 bases between.

The CDR3 DNA reads as TGCGCCAGCAGCCAGGCGGAGCGTGGCTACACCTTC. Encoded protein: CASSQAERGYTF. This chain uses TRBV4-1 with TRBJ1-2, with D uncertain. The V gene's germline CDR1 is MGHRA and CDR2 YSYEKL. V was pared by 3 bases and J by 7 bases, with 9 bases between. This CDR3 has 12 residues.

This sequence joins TRBV5-1 and TRBJ2-7, with D perhaps matching TRBD2 (5 bases). CDR3 size: 16 residues. CDR1 is SGHRS and CDR2 is YFSETQ in the germline V gene. V was cut by 4 bases and J by 5 bases, with 22 bases left in between. The CDR3 DNA reads TGCGCCAGCAGCCCACTCACTGGAGGCTCTTCCCACGAGCAGTACTTC. The encoded protein is CASSPLTGGSSHEQYF.

V usage is TRBV4-1 and J usage is TRBJ1-4, with D perhaps TRBD1 (6 bases). The germline V and J ends were trimmed by 5 bases and 0 bases, with 13 bases remaining between them. Germline CDR1 and CDR2: MGHRA and YSYEKL. The CDR3 is made up of 16 amino acids. This CDR3 is CASSKTGFTTNEKLFF. CDR3 sequence (DNA): TGCGCCAGCAGCAAGACAGGATTTACAACTAATGAAAAACTGTTTTTT.

The chain has TRBV4-1 and TRBJ2-7; TRBD2 is a possible D gene (5 bases). This CDR3 contains 14 residues. Germline CDR1 and CDR2: MGHRA and YSYEKL. Trimming left V 3 bases short and J 0 bases short, with 9 bases between. CDR3 region: CASSHLASSYEQYF. In DNA, the CDR3 is TGCGCCAGCAGCCACCTAGCAAGCTCCTACGAGCAGTACTTC.

The V and J genes are TRBV5-6 and TRBJ2-7, with 7 bases matching TRBD2. From germline, CDR1 is SGHDT and CDR2 YYEEEE. The CDR3 runs 18 residues. V dropped 2 bases and J dropped 5; count of bases not matched to a gene: 19. The CDR3 nucleotides are TGTGCCAGCAGCTTAGTCGGGCGCCTGGGAGGGCCGCGGGACGAGCAGTACTTC. It translates to CASSLVGRLGGPRDEQYF.

V is TRBV19 and J is TRBJ1-1; TRBD1 matches at 7 bases. There are 13 residues in the CDR3. V lost 6 bases to trimming and J lost 5 bases; unmatched junction nucleotides: 6. Germline V gene lookup returns CDR1 LNHDA and CDR2 SQIVND (reference sequence). This chain's CDR3 is CASSRLQGTEAFF. CDR3 coding DNA: TGTGCCAGTAGCCGATTACAGGGGACTGAAGCTTTCTTT.

The gene calls are TRBV20-1 and TRBJ1-1, with D unclear. The CDR3 contains 11 residues. The V end lost 3 bases, the J end lost 6 bases, and 8 bases lay between the germline ends. Germline V gene data show CDR1 as DFQATT and CDR2 as SNEGSKA (reference sequence). The CDR3 nucleotides read TGCAGTGCTAGGTCCCCCGCTGAAGCTTTCTTT. Residues: CSARSPAEAFF.

The CDR3 coding sequence is TGTGCCAGTAGTATAGCAGGGGCTCGGACTGAAGCTTTCTTT. It is translated as CASSIAGARTEAFF. The chain uses TRBV19 and TRBJ1-1; tentatively, D is TRBD1 (6 bases). This CDR3 spans 14 amino acids. Germline V gives CDR1 LNHDA, CDR2 SQIVND (reference sequence). Trimming shortened V by 1 base and J by 5 bases, and 11 bases separated the two germline ends.

The chain has TRBV6-5 and TRBJ1-5; D possibly corresponds to TRBD1 (5 bases). Looked up from germline, CDR1 is MNHEY and CDR2 is SVGAGI. With 7 bases removed from V and 2 bases from J, the gap between germline ends came to 15 bases. This CDR3 contains 15 residues. The CDR3 reads CASTEMVQGNQPQHF. The CDR3 bases are TGTGCCAGCACCGAAATGGTACAGGGCAATCAGCCCCAGCATTTT.

The chain carries TRBV2 and TRBJ2-5; weak D call: TRBD1 (6 bases). V was shortened by 1 base and J by 8 bases, with 17 bases between the two germline ends. The CDR3 length is 15 residues. Germline V gene lookup returns CDR1 SNHLY and CDR2 FYNNEI. The CDR3 sequence: CASSEVRGSRSTQYF. CDR3 nucleotide sequence: TGTGCCAGCAGTGAAGTTAGGGGGAGCCGGAGCACCCAGTACTTC. Full variable domain (remainder filled in from reference TRBV2 and TRBJ2-5): EPEVTQTPSHQVTQMGQEVILRCVPISNHLYFYWYRQILGQKVEFLVSFYNNEISEKSEIFDDQFSVERPDGSNFTLKIRSTKLEDSAMYFCASSEVRGSRSTQYFGPGTRLLVL.

V is TRBV14 and J is TRBJ1-1; tentatively, D is TRBD1 (5 bases). The germline V gene encodes CDR1 SGHDN and CDR2 FVKESK. CDR3 length: 15 amino acids. V gave up 1 base and J gave up 0 bases, with 9 bases separating them. CDR3 sequence: CASSQVPGMNTEAFF. CDR3 nucleotide sequence: TGTGCCAGCAGCCAAGTCCCAGGGATGAACACTGAAGCTTTCTTT.

This clone was detected only a few times. CDR3 sequence: CASSPGAGIDSYEQYF. The CDR3 DNA reads as TGTGCCAGCAGCCCAGGGGCCGGGATTGACTCCTACGAGCAGTACTTC. V usage is TRBV7-6 and J usage is TRBJ2-7; D may be TRBD1 (6 bases). From germline, CDR1 is SGHVS and CDR2 FNYEAQ. There are 16 residues in the CDR3. The V gene lost 5 bases and the J gene lost 0 bases, with 17 bases spanning the gap.

The chain recombines TRBV21-1 with TRBJ1-2; the table's TRBD1 call for D was not verified on the DNA. TRBV21-1 is noted as a pseudogene. CDR3 length: 13 residues. CDR3 residues: CASSAGQYYGYTF. As DNA, the CDR3 is TGTGCCAGCAGCGCGGGACAGTATTATGGCTACACCTTC.

The chain uses TRBV5-4 and TRBJ1-2, with a weak D call TRBD1 (5 bases). V was cut by 0 bases and J by 6 bases, with 12 bases left in between. Germline lookup yields CDR1 SGHNT and CDR2 YYREEE (reference sequence). This CDR3 comprises 14 residues. The CDR3, as DNA: TGTGCCAGCAGCTTGGACCGGCTGGGGCATGGCTACACCTTC. Amino acids: CASSLDRLGHGYTF.

The V call is TRBV3-1 (or the pseudogene TRBV3-2), the J call TRBJ2-3; no definite D call. CDR1 and CDR2 (germline): LGHDT, YNNKEL (reference sequence). CDR3 length: 15 residues. V lost 0 bases and J 3 bases, leaving 10 bases between the germline ends. The CDR3 region is CASSQEPGVTDTQYF. The CDR3 DNA is TGTGCCAGCAGCCAAGAACCCGGAGTGACAGATACGCAGTATTTT.

This clone has more than one count but fewer than ten. J is TRBJ1-4 and V is TRBV28, with 9 bases lining up with TRBD1. The CDR3 loop spans 14 amino acids. Trimming cost V 7 bases and J 4 bases; bases outside gene matches: 4. Germline V gives CDR1 MDHEN, CDR2 SYDVKM. The CDR3 sequence is CASMLTGGNEKLFF. DNA of the CDR3: TGTGCCAGCATGCTGACAGGGGGTAATGAAAAACTGTTTTTT. The variable domain in full, completed from reference TRBV28 and TRBJ1-4, reads DVKVTQSSRYLVKRTGEKVFLECVQDMDHENMFWYRQDPGLGLRLIYFSYDVKMKEKGDIPEGYSVSREKKERFSLILESASTNQTSMYLCASMLTGGNEKLFFGSGTQLSVL.

V gene TRBV5-4 combines with J gene TRBJ2-7, with TRBD2 matching over 9 bases. The CDR3 spans 18 residues. V lost 0 bases and J lost 2; bases outside the gene matches: 12. The germline V gene has CDR1 SGHNT and CDR2 YYREEE (reference sequence). CDR3 protein: CASSLAPGASGIAYEQYF. DNA of the CDR3: TGTGCCAGCAGCTTGGCCCCGGGAGCTAGCGGGATCGCCTACGAGCAGTACTTC.

The chain has TRBV11-3 and TRBJ1-2; 7 positions match TRBD1. Unmatched junction bases numbered 3, after V lost 0 bases and J lost 2 bases. The CDR3 is 15 residues long. Germline CDR1 reads SGHNT; CDR2 reads YENEEA. CDR3 nucleotides: TGTGCCAGCAGCTTAGACAGGGGACAGAACTATGGCTACACCTTC. Translation: CASSLDRGQNYGYTF.

This clone was found once. V is TRBV6-5 and J is TRBJ1-4; TRBD1 is a possible D gene (5 bases). V shed 4 bases and J shed 8 bases, with 11 bases lying between them. Germline-derived CDR1 and CDR2 are MNHEY and SVGAGI. The CDR3 has 13 residues. The CDR3 is CASSFGGGEKLFF. CDR3 nucleotide sequence: TGTGCCAGCAGTTTCGGGGGTGGGGAAAAACTGTTTTTT.

V is TRBV11-1 and J is TRBJ2-5; 10 bases line up with TRBD2. CDR1 is SGHAT, CDR2 FQDESV, per germline (reference sequence). Trimming at V came to 1 base and at J to 5 bases, leaving 7 bases not matched to a gene. This CDR3 has 16 amino acids. The CDR3 sequence is CASSLDLAGEGETQYF. The CDR3, as DNA: TGTGCCAGCAGCTTAGACCTAGCGGGAGAAGGGGAGACCCAGTACTTC.

This chain uses TRBV12-3 or TRBV12-4 with TRBJ1-1, with no clear D. This CDR3 contains 13 residues. V lost 2 bases and J lost 8, with 12 bases in between. The CDR3 loop reads CASSLNGGREAFF. The CDR3 DNA sequence: TGTGCCAGCAGTTTAAATGGTGGCAGGGAAGCTTTCTTT.

The rearrangement joins TRBV2 to TRBJ2-7; 10 nucleotides match TRBD2. The CDR3 consists of 15 residues. V lost 2 bases to trimming and J lost 2 bases; unmatched junction nucleotides: 3. Germline CDR1 reads SNHLY; CDR2 reads FYNNEI. CDR3 loop: CASSESSGGAYEQYF. DNA for the CDR3: TGTGCCAGCAGTGAATCTAGCGGGGGAGCCTACGAGCAGTACTTC. Full variable domain (remainder filled in from reference TRBV2 and TRBJ2-7): EPEVTQTPSHQVTQMGQEVILRCVPISNHLYFYWYRQILGQKVEFLVSFYNNEISEKSEIFDDQFSVERPDGSNFTLKIRSTKLEDSAMYFCASSESSGGAYEQYFGPGTRLTVT.

There are a few counts of this clone. V and J are TRBV3-1 (or the pseudogene TRBV3-2) and TRBJ1-3, with D possibly matching TRBD1 (6 bases). CDR3 size: 19 residues. V was trimmed by 0 bases and J by 2 bases, leaving 20 bases between them. In germline, CDR1 is LGHDT, CDR2 YNNKEL (reference sequence). The CDR3 nucleotides read TGTGCCAGCAGCCAAGATAGCGGGTACAGGGAGCTTCCTGGAAACACCATATATTTT. It is translated as CASSQDSGYRELPGNTIYF.

The rearrangement uses TRBV7-9 and TRBJ2-1, with TRBD1 identical over 8 bases. Germline loops: CDR1 SEHNR, CDR2 FQNEAQ (reference sequence). The CDR3 has 17 amino acids. V gave up 4 bases and J gave up 5 bases; unmatched junction bases: 13. CDR3 amino acids: CASSSSSGGQHNNEQFF. The CDR3 DNA reads TGTGCCAGCAGCTCCTCCTCAGGGGGCCAGCACAACAATGAGCAGTTCTTC.

The J gene is TRBJ2-1, the V gene TRBV2; TRBD1 matches at 8 bases. The CDR3 totals 13 residues. Unmatched junction bases numbered 2, after V lost 1 base and J lost 9 bases. Per the germline V gene, CDR1 is SNHLY and CDR2 is FYNNEI. DNA of the CDR3: TGTGCCAGCAGTGAAGGGACAGGGAGTGAGCAGTTCTTC. Protein product: CASSEGTGSEQFF.